This T cell receptor beta chain is from a study of blood T cell repertoires in COVID-19. Study-wide context: The study drew acute and convalescent COVID-19 samples from the United States, Italy and Spain.

Germline CDR1 and CDR2: LGHDT and YNNKEL (reference sequence). V lost 3 bases and J lost 10; bases outside the gene matches: 9. This CDR3 is 14 amino acids long. Per the original methods: The authors estimated nucleated cell counts from reference gene primer amplification. Here immunoSEQ multiplex PCR was the method, and the copy in TCRdb shows in-frame clones only, minus some. That table gives V, J and clone size, and the DNA gave D and trimming. The table records around 360,000 clones, 87% of them present only once. The sample comprised PBMCs or T cells enriched from blood (not recorded which). The chain has TRBV3-1 (or the pseudogene TRBV3-2) and TRBJ1-1; 9 positions agree with TRBD1. This receptor was obtained from a woman under 40 who had recovered from COVID-19. The chain's CDR3 is CASSHSRTGVGAFF. The CDR3, as DNA: TGTGCCAGCAGCCATTCCCGGACAGGGGTAGGAGCTTTCTTT.